The 26 T cell receptor beta chains reported below all come from one sample, sequenced in a study of cytomegalovirus exposure and HLA in healthy donors. Both 60 Vbeta primers and 13 Jbeta primers went into the PCR. Data came from immunoSEQ multiplex PCR; TCRdb stores just in-frame clones and leaves some out. The table has around 300,000 clones, 84% seen once; the top ten hold approximately 2%. Sequencing used PBMCs. These receptors were obtained from a woman aged 35 to 49 in good health and CMV-seropositive.

The J gene is TRBJ2-2, the V gene TRBV7-9, with a tentative D call TRBD2 (6 bases). CDR1 and CDR2 from the germline V gene are SEHNR and FQNEAQ (reference sequence). V lost 6 bases to trimming and J lost 7 bases, with 21 bases between them. This CDR3 is built from 16 residues. Written as DNA, the CDR3 is TGTGCCAGCAGTCTCCGTTCGGCCGGGGGTGGCGGGGAGCTGTTTTTT. As protein: CASSLRSAGGGGELFF.

The J gene is TRBJ2-7, the V gene TRBV4-3; TRBD1 agrees at 8 bases. V gave up 1 base and J gave up 2 bases; unmatched junction bases: 1. Germline V gene lookup returns CDR1 LGHNA and CDR2 YSLEER. The CDR3 is made up of 14 amino acids. CDR3 sequence (DNA): TGCGCCAGCAGCCAAGGGACAGGGCCCTACGAGCAGTACTTC. It is translated as CASSQGTGPYEQYF.

The chain uses TRBV7-8 and TRBJ2-3; D unclear. Germline assignment: CDR1 SGHVS and CDR2 FQNEAQ. V lost 5 bases, J lost 8 bases, and 20 bases lay in between. The CDR3 totals 15 residues. In nucleotides, the CDR3 is TGTGCCAGCAGCAACTGGTCCCCTGAGTTTGGTACGCAGTATTTT. The encoded protein is CASSNWSPEFGTQYF. Drawing the rest from reference TRBV7-8 and TRBJ2-3, the complete variable domain is GAGVSQSPRYKVAKRGQDVALRCDPISGHVSLFWYQQALGQGPEFLTYFQNEAQLDKSGLPSDRFFAERPEGSVSTLKIQRTQQEDSAVYLCASSNWSPEFGTQYFGPGTRLTVL.

The chain uses TRBV30 and TRBJ1-6, with 11 bases fitting TRBD1. The CDR3 is made up of 17 amino acids. Unmatched junction bases numbered 8, after V lost 0 bases and J lost 7 bases. Per germline, CDR1 GTSNPN and CDR2 SVGIG (reference sequence). The CDR3 here is CAWSVRGQGVWNSPLHF. DNA of the CDR3: TGTGCCTGGAGTGTACGGGGACAGGGGGTGTGGAATTCACCCCTCCACTTT.

This chain joins TRBV19 and TRBJ2-1; TRBD2 aligns across 7 bases. J lost 7 bases, V lost 7 bases, and 7 bases had no gene match. The length of the CDR3 is 13 residues. Germline CDR1 reads LNHDA; CDR2 reads SQIVND (reference sequence). The CDR3 loop is CASIGWEGNEQFF. In DNA, the CDR3 is TGTGCCAGTATAGGCTGGGAGGGGAATGAGCAGTTCTTC.

The chain is built from TRBV7-8 and TRBJ2-3, with TRBD2 identical over 7 bases. CDR1 is SGHVS and CDR2 is FQNEAQ in the germline V gene. The length of the CDR3 is 16 residues. The V segment lost 2 bases and the J segment 2 bases; nucleotides outside the gene matches: 7. The CDR3 nucleotides read TGTGCCAGCAGCTTATTGAGGGACTACCCCACAGATACGCAGTATTTT. Protein: CASSLLRDYPTDTQYF.

V gene TRBV4-3 combines with J gene TRBJ2-6; perhaps TRBD2 as D (5 bases). The germline V gene encodes CDR1 LGHNA and CDR2 YSLEER. The CDR3 covers 17 residues. Trimming shortened V by 2 bases and J by 2 bases, and 13 bases separated the two germline ends. The CDR3 region is CASSQTPSGAGANVLTF. The CDR3 DNA reads as TGCGCCAGCAGCCAAACCCCATCCGGGGCTGGGGCCAACGTCCTGACTTTC.

The chain carries TRBV6-6 and TRBJ2-3, with 13 positions matching TRBD2. CDR3 length equals 14 residues. Germline-derived CDR1 and CDR2 are MNHNY and SVGAGI (reference sequence). V lost 5 bases and J lost 4; bases outside the gene matches: 0. The DNA for the CDR3 is TGTGCCAGCAGTGGACTAGCGGGAGCAGATACGCAGTATTTT. It specifies CASSGLAGADTQYF.

CDR3: CARSVGPGLAYNEQFF. DNA of the CDR3: TGTGCCAGAAGTGTTGGGCCTGGACTAGCCTACAATGAGCAGTTCTTC. The chain has TRBV5-3 and TRBJ2-1, with 7 nucleotides matching TRBD2. TRBV5-3 is annotated as an ORF whose role is uncertain. This CDR3 spans 16 amino acids. The V and J ends lost 5 bases and 2 bases, in that order; junction bases with no gene match: 10.

This clone was picked up a small number of times. This chain links TRBV5-6 with TRBJ1-3; D unresolved. Germline V gene lookup returns CDR1 SGHDT and CDR2 YYEEEE. Trimming removed 1 base at V and 0 bases at J, with 11 bases between. The CDR3 sequence is 16 residues long. The CDR3 DNA sequence: TGTGCCAGCAGCTTGCGCGGAGCGAACTCTGGAAACACCATATATTTT. It yields the protein CASSLRGANSGNTIYF.

This chain uses TRBV27 with TRBJ1-1, with D tentatively TRBD1 (6 bases). The V end lost 2 bases, the J end lost 4 bases, and 17 bases lay between the germline ends. The CDR3 has 16 amino acids. The V gene's germline CDR1 is MNHEY and CDR2 SMNVEV (reference sequence). Here the CDR3 DNA reads TGTGCCAGCAGTTTAGGGGGGGGGAAAGGGGGCACTGAAGCTTTCTTT. Its translation is CASSLGGGKGGTEAFF.

This clone was recorded only once. The CDR3, as DNA: TGTGCCAGCAGAGACAGCTCCTACGAGCAGTACTTC. This translates into CASRDSSYEQYF. The V gene is TRBV2, the J gene TRBJ2-7; TRBD1 might be the D (5 bases). The ends were cut back, 6 bases at V and 0 bases at J, with 6 bases in the middle. The CDR3 length is 12 residues. The V gene's germline CDR1 is SNHLY and CDR2 FYNNEI.

This clone was recorded once. V is TRBV10-3 and J is TRBJ2-6; 8 positions agree with TRBD1. The CDR3 runs 15 residues. V lost 11 bases and J lost 4; bases outside the gene matches: 10. From germline, CDR1 is ENHRY and CDR2 SYGVKD. The CDR3 loop is CASPDRDDGANVLTF. The CDR3 nucleotides read TGTGCCTCCCCGGACAGGGACGACGGGGCCAACGTCCTGACTTTC.

V gene TRBV14 combines with J gene TRBJ2-7; TRBD2 matches 7 bases. The V gene's germline CDR1 is SGHDN and CDR2 FVKESK. CDR3 length: 17 amino acids. With 2 bases clipped from V and 0 bases from J, the junction kept 10 bases outside the gene matches. CDR3 in amino acids: CASSQIGAGVSSYEQYF. The DNA of the CDR3 is TGTGCCAGCAGCCAAATTGGGGCGGGAGTTAGCTCCTACGAGCAGTACTTC. The entire variable domain, with the rest obtained from reference TRBV14 and TRBJ2-7, is as follows: EAGVTQFPSHSVIEKGQTVTLRCDPISGHDNLYWYRRVMGKEIKFLLHFVKESKQDESGMPNNRFLAERTGGTYSTLKVQPAELEDSGVYFCASSQIGAGVSSYEQYFGPGTRLTVT.

V is TRBV29-1 and J is TRBJ2-7; perhaps TRBD1 as D (6 bases). The germline V and J ends were trimmed by 4 bases and 5 bases, with 18 bases remaining between them. In germline, CDR1 is SQVTM, CDR2 ANQGSEA. The CDR3 extends over 14 amino acids. CDR3 nucleotide sequence: TGCAGCGTTGTGGGCAGGGGAAACCTTAACGAGCAGTACTTC. Residues: CSVVGRGNLNEQYF.

J is TRBJ2-1 and V is TRBV4-1; no firm D call. This CDR3 is built from 14 residues. V shed 0 bases and J shed 8 bases, with 11 bases lying between them. Germline CDR1 MGHRA, CDR2 YSYEKL. CDR3 protein: CASSQDWAGDEQFF. The CDR3 DNA reads TGCGCCAGCAGCCAAGACTGGGCAGGTGATGAGCAGTTCTTC.

This chain connects TRBV5-4 to TRBJ1-2, with D possibly matching TRBD1 (5 bases). This CDR3 spans 15 amino acids. V dropped 3 bases and J dropped 4 bases, with 16 bases sitting between them. Germline V gives CDR1 SGHNT, CDR2 YYREEE (reference sequence). The CDR3 loop is CASSYDRGIGYGYTF. The CDR3 region has the DNA TGTGCCAGCAGCTATGACCGGGGGATAGGCTATGGCTACACCTTC. The complete variable domain, with remaining parts taken from reference TRBV5-4 and TRBJ1-2, reads ETGVTQSPTHLIKTRGQQVTLRCSSQSGHNTVSWYQQALGQGPQFIFQYYREEENGRGNFPPRFSGLQFPNYSSELNVNALELDDSALYLCASSYDRGIGYGYTFGSGTRLTVV.

The chain uses TRBV11-3 and TRBJ1-3, with 7 bases aligning to TRBD1. Germline V lookup: CDR1 SGHNT, CDR2 YENEEA. The CDR3 runs 16 residues. V shed 5 bases, J shed 3 bases, and the junction held 10 bases outside the gene matches. CDR3 loop: CASSPRGTDYGNTIYF. CDR3 sequence (DNA): TGTGCCAGCAGCCCCAGGGGGACAGACTATGGAAACACCATATATTTT.

This clone was observed a single time. The chain combines TRBV6-5 with TRBJ1-4; D might be TRBD1 (6 bases). Germline V gives CDR1 MNHEY, CDR2 SVGAGI. Trimming took off 0 bases at V and 5 bases at J, with 7 bases between the two ends. The CDR3 contains 14 residues. The CDR3 DNA is TGTGCCAGCAGTTACTCGAGGGGGAATGAAAAACTGTTTTTT. Translation gives CASSYSRGNEKLFF.

In this sample, this clone turned up a few times. The V and J genes are TRBV5-4 and TRBJ2-5, with D hard to call. Germline CDR1 SGHNT, CDR2 YYREEE (reference sequence). CDR3 length equals 15 residues. The V end lost 4 bases, the J end lost 3 bases, and 16 bases lay between the germline ends. This CDR3 reads CASSNVAQKEETQYF. For the CDR3, the DNA is TGTGCCAGCAGCAACGTGGCCCAGAAAGAAGAGACCCAGTACTTC.

A word on this clone: The conserved closing phenylalanine or tryptophan is absent in this CDR3, likely reflecting a read error. Because the CDR3's place on the DNA is in doubt, the DNA is left out and the CDR3 is given as listed by TCRdb. CDR3 residues: CASSSGQGI. The rearrangement joins TRBV7-9 to TRBJ1-4; no check of the table's D call, TRBD1, against the DNA was made. In germline, CDR1 is SEHNR, CDR2 FQNEAQ (reference sequence). The CDR3 totals 9 residues, both ends included.

The chain has TRBV9 and TRBJ2-3; 10 bases are shared with TRBD1. The CDR3 runs to 15 residues. The V segment lost 1 base and the J segment 3 bases; nucleotides outside the gene matches: 2. Germline V gene lookup returns CDR1 SGDLS and CDR2 YYNGEE. CDR3 region: CASSVRGQGTDTQYF. In DNA, the CDR3 is TGTGCCAGCAGCGTACGGGGACAGGGGACAGATACGCAGTATTTT.

The gene calls are TRBV6-6 and TRBJ1-4; D is uncertain. Trimming cost V 5 bases and J 3 bases, with 13 bases left between them. Looked up from germline, CDR1 is MNHNY and CDR2 is SVGAGI (reference sequence). The CDR3 sequence is 15 residues long. CDR3 bases: TGTGCCAGCAGTCGCCCCGAGGCAGCTAATGAAAAACTGTTTTTT. It specifies CASSRPEAANEKLFF.

This clone was found a few times. The chain is built from TRBV19 and TRBJ1-1; 7 bases map to TRBD1. V lost 1 base to trimming and J lost 7 bases; unmatched junction nucleotides: 3. The CDR3 has 13 amino acids. CDR1 is LNHDA, CDR2 SQIVND, per germline (reference sequence). CDR3 sequence reads: CASSIAGTVEAFF. In DNA form, the CDR3 reads TGTGCCAGTAGTATAGCGGGGACAGTTGAAGCTTTCTTT.

V is TRBV19 and J is TRBJ2-6, with unresolved D. Germline V gene sequence: CDR1 LNHDA, CDR2 SQIVND (reference sequence). The V and J ends lost 10 bases and 1 base respectively, with 11 bases between them. The CDR3 contains 14 residues. CDR3: CATNDGSGANVLTF. In nucleotides, the CDR3 is TGTGCCACCAACGACGGGTCTGGGGCCAACGTCCTGACTTTC.

Comments on this clone: This specimen includes other DNA sequences encoding the same CDR3. This sequence joins TRBV29-1 and TRBJ2-2, with TRBD1 matching over 7 bases. Per the germline V gene, CDR1 is SQVTM and CDR2 is ANQGSEA. The CDR3 runs to 14 residues. Trimming cost V 7 bases and J 5 bases; bases outside gene matches: 10. The CDR3 sequence is CSASRQGSTGELFF. The CDR3 DNA is TGCAGCGCATCCCGACAGGGTTCGACCGGGGAGCTGTTTTTT.